This T cell receptor beta chain appears in the sequencing data of a study of blood T cell repertoires in COVID-19. Study-level information: Donors in the United States, Italy and Spain gave samples during acute or convalescent COVID-19. T cells, B-cell-depleted T cells, or PBMCs provided the cDNA or gDNA that served as material.

This clone was observed a few times. The ends were cut back, 0 bases at V and 7 bases at J, with 10 bases in the middle. Per germline, CDR1 SGDLS and CDR2 YYNGEE. The CDR3 contains 13 residues. Per the study methods: By means of reference gene primer amplification, nucleated cell counts were estimated. Assay used: immunoSEQ multiplex PCR; TCRdb lists only in-frame clones, some missing. D and trimming come from the DNA, and the V and J calls and clone size come from that table. The sample carries around 57,000 clones, just over 85% recorded once. V is TRBV9 and J is TRBJ1-1; no reliable D call. This sequence was found in a woman of 80 years or more with active COVID-19. Sample: peripheral blood. Written as DNA, the CDR3 is TGTGCCAGCAGCGTAGACATAGACTTTGAAGCTTTCTTT. Its translation is CASSVDIDFEAFF.